This TCR beta chain was sequenced during a study of control samples from healthy donors and cancer patients. CDR3 length: 15 amino acids. The germline V gene has CDR1 MNHEY and CDR2 SVGEGT. Trimming took off 2 bases at V and 3 bases at J, with 8 bases between the two ends. Libraries were prepared by immunoSEQ multiplex PCR; TCRdb keeps only in-frame clonotypes and omits some of them. The data hold 400,000 to 500,000 clones, with approximately 90% observed a single time. The sequence was obtained from a man between 40 and 49 years old with head and neck cancer. The chain couples TRBV6-2 or TRBV6-3 to TRBJ2-6; D possibly uses TRBD1 or TRBD2 (5 bases each). The sample taken for sequencing was PBMCs. CDR3 region: CASSYGGVGANVLTF. For the CDR3, the DNA is TGTGCCAGCAGTTACGGGGGAGTTGGGGCCAACGTCCTGACTTTC.